These T cell receptor beta chains were read from a single sample in a study of response to subunit inactivated influenza vaccine. TCRdb itself ran the RT-PCR reads through MiXCR, one entry per CDR3 protein. Among 500,000 to 600,000 distinct CDR3 sequences listed, roughly 8.2% were seen once. The source was PBMCs from blood, collected less than 30 months after vaccination. The origin of the receptors is a man aged 50-75 years who received an inactivated influenza vaccine. The CDR3 runs from the conserved cysteine through the conserved F or W. Each record gives: J gene, D gene, V gene, clone size, CDR3 DNA, CDR3 protein. A D gene is named only where the DNA matches it firmly. Expanded clones get a size class; other rows say once, few or many, or leave the size out.

j_gene: TRBJ2-3
d_gene: -
v_gene: TRBV20-1
abundance: many
CDR3nt: TGCAGTGCTGGGCAGATTATCAGCACAGATACGCAGTATTTT
CDR3aa: CSAGQIISTDTQYF

j_gene: TRBJ1-6
d_gene: -
v_gene: TRBV3-1
abundance: many
CDR3nt: TGTGCCAGCAGCCAAGGCTCAGGGGCGGTTAATTCACCCCTCCACTTT
CDR3aa: CASSQGSGAVNSPLHF

j_gene: TRBJ2-1
d_gene: TRBD2
v_gene: TRBV7-2
abundance: -
CDR3nt: TGTGCCAGCAGCAAGGGACTAGCGGACAATGAGCAGTTCTTC
CDR3aa: CASSKGLADNEQFF

j_gene: TRBJ1-6
d_gene: -
v_gene: TRBV7-2
abundance: many
CDR3nt: TGTGCCAGCAGGCCGGGAGCCTATAATTCACCCCTCCACTTT
CDR3aa: CASRPGAYNSPLHF

j_gene: TRBJ1-4
d_gene: -
v_gene: TRBV25-1
abundance: few
CDR3nt: TGTGCCAGCAGTTATGGACGGATTAATGAAAAACTGTTTTTT
CDR3aa: CASSYGRINEKLFF

j_gene: TRBJ1-1
d_gene: -
v_gene: TRBV6-5
abundance: -
CDR3nt: TGTGCCAGCAAGGCTATGAACACTGAAGCTTTCTTT
CDR3aa: CASKAMNTEAFF

j_gene: TRBJ2-2
d_gene: -
v_gene: TRBV6-1
abundance: few
CDR3nt: TGTGCCAGCAGTGACGCGTTTAGCGGAGCGAACACCGGGGAGCTGTTTTTT
CDR3aa: CASSDAFSGANTGELFF

j_gene: TRBJ2-3
d_gene: -
v_gene: TRBV29-1
abundance: many
CDR3nt: TGCAGCGTTGAACTTCTGGACACCTACACAGATACGCAGTATTTT
CDR3aa: CSVELLDTYTDTQYF

j_gene: TRBJ2-7
d_gene: TRBD1
v_gene: TRBV5-1
abundance: many
CDR3nt: TGCGCCAGCAGCGCCGGACAGGAGAGGTCTTACGAGCAGTACTTC
CDR3aa: CASSAGQERSYEQYF

j_gene: TRBJ2-3
d_gene: TRBD2
v_gene: TRBV5-1
abundance: few
CDR3nt: TGCGCCAGCAGCCCGGGGGGACTAGCGGGAGGAGATACGCAGTATTTT
CDR3aa: CASSPGGLAGGDTQYF

j_gene: TRBJ2-6
d_gene: -
v_gene: TRBV29-1
abundance: many
CDR3nt: TGCAGCGTTCAGGGGGGGGCTGGGGCCAACGTCCTGACTTTC
CDR3aa: CSVQGGAGANVLTF

j_gene: TRBJ2-3
d_gene: -
v_gene: TRBV6-2/TRBV6-3
abundance: few
CDR3nt: TGTGCCAGCAGTTACAACTTCTTACCAGATGCGCAGTATTTT
CDR3aa: CASSYNFLPDAQYF

j_gene: TRBJ2-1
d_gene: -
v_gene: TRBV18
abundance: few
CDR3nt: TGTGCCAGCTCACCAAGCGTCAGGCCCAATGAGCAGTTCTTC
CDR3aa: CASSPSVRPNEQFF

j_gene: TRBJ2-1
d_gene: -
v_gene: TRBV12-2
abundance: -
CDR3nt: TGTGCAAGTCGCTTAGAATTTAAGTTGACAGGGGAATTCGACAATGAGCAGTTCTTC
CDR3aa: CASRLEFKLTGEFDNEQFF

j_gene: TRBJ2-1
d_gene: -
v_gene: TRBV21-1
abundance: many
CDR3nt: TGTGCCGGAGACAGGGTTGGGCATGAGCAGTTCTTC
CDR3aa: CAGDRVGHEQFF

j_gene: TRBJ2-5
d_gene: TRBD2
v_gene: TRBV27
abundance: many
CDR3nt: TGTGCCAGCAGTTTGACTAGCGGGGGGGCGGAGACCCAGTACTTC
CDR3aa: CASSLTSGGAETQYF

j_gene: TRBJ2-3
d_gene: -
v_gene: TRBV5-1
abundance: -
CDR3nt: TGCGCCAGCAGATTAGGGGTAGATACGCAGTATTTT
CDR3aa: CASRLGVDTQYF

j_gene: TRBJ2-3
d_gene: -
v_gene: TRBV12-3/TRBV12-4
abundance: -
CDR3nt: TGTGCCAGCAGCCCACAGGGAGGGATCACAGATACGCAGTATTTT
CDR3aa: CASSPQGGITDTQYF

j_gene: TRBJ2-5
d_gene: -
v_gene: TRBV9
abundance: few
CDR3nt: TGTGCCAGCAGCACAGGGACACTGAGAGAGACCCAGTACTTC
CDR3aa: CASSTGTLRETQYF

j_gene: TRBJ2-7
d_gene: -
v_gene: TRBV2
abundance: few
CDR3nt: TGTGCCAGCAGCCGCGATGACTCCTACGAGCAGTACTTC
CDR3aa: CASSRDDSYEQYF

j_gene: TRBJ1-5
d_gene: -
v_gene: TRBV6-2/TRBV6-3
abundance: -
CDR3nt: TGTGCCAGCAGTTACGTTACAGAGAATCAGCCCCAGCATTTT
CDR3aa: CASSYVTENQPQHF

j_gene: TRBJ2-1
d_gene: TRBD2
v_gene: TRBV29-1
abundance: many
CDR3nt: TGCAGCGTTGAGCCGGCTAGCGGGGTTTCCTACAATGAGCAGTTCTTC
CDR3aa: CSVEPASGVSYNEQFF

j_gene: TRBJ2-3
d_gene: TRBD2
v_gene: TRBV10-3
abundance: few
CDR3nt: TGTGCCATCAGGGAACCGGGGGGTACGCAGTATTTT
CDR3aa: CAIREPGGTQYF

j_gene: TRBJ2-1
d_gene: -
v_gene: TRBV2
abundance: many
CDR3nt: TGTGCCAGCAGTCAGGTCTGGTTGAGCTCCTACAATGAGCAGTTCTTC
CDR3aa: CASSQVWLSSYNEQFF

j_gene: TRBJ2-3
d_gene: -
v_gene: TRBV7-2
abundance: -
CDR3nt: TGTGCCAGCAGCTTAGCCGTACTGGGCAGCACAGATACGCAGTATTTT
CDR3aa: CASSLAVLGSTDTQYF

j_gene: TRBJ1-1
d_gene: -
v_gene: TRBV29-1
abundance: few
CDR3nt: TGCAGCGTTGAAGTATTGGCGGGGGCTTTCTTT
CDR3aa: CSVEVLAGAFF

j_gene: TRBJ1-1
d_gene: TRBD1
v_gene: TRBV18
abundance: -
CDR3nt: TGTGCCAGCTCAGCCGGGACAGGGGGCGCGAGGGGTGAAGCTTTCTTT
CDR3aa: CASSAGTGGARGEAFF

j_gene: TRBJ2-5
d_gene: TRBD1
v_gene: TRBV24-1
abundance: many
CDR3nt: TGTGCCACCATTTCGGACAGGAACAAAGAGACCCAGTACTTC
CDR3aa: CATISDRNKETQYF

j_gene: TRBJ2-7
d_gene: -
v_gene: TRBV5-6
abundance: -
CDR3nt: TGTGCCAGCAGCTTGGACAGCCCCTACGAGCAGTACTTC
CDR3aa: CASSLDSPYEQYF

j_gene: TRBJ2-5
d_gene: -
v_gene: TRBV11-2
abundance: -
CDR3nt: TGTGCCAGCAGCGAGCAACCTCGAGGGACGGAGACCCAGTACTTC
CDR3aa: CASSEQPRGTETQYF

j_gene: TRBJ2-5
d_gene: TRBD1
v_gene: TRBV5-1
abundance: -
CDR3nt: TGCGCCAGCAGACTAGGACAGGGGACGGGAGAGACCCAGTACTTC
CDR3aa: CASRLGQGTGETQYF

j_gene: TRBJ2-7
d_gene: TRBD2
v_gene: TRBV20-1
abundance: -
CDR3nt: TGCTGTGCTAGGGGGACTAGCGGGGGGTTGGGTTACGAGCAGTACTTC
CDR3aa: CCARGTSGGLGYEQYF

j_gene: TRBJ2-2
d_gene: -
v_gene: TRBV29-1
abundance: -
CDR3nt: TGCATCGTTGGGCCGGTTCTGGGGGGCACCGGGGAGCTGTTTTTT
CDR3aa: CIVGPVLGGTGELFF